The rows below give T cell receptor beta chains drawn from one sample of a study of OX40 agonist ivuxolimab in advanced cancers. The assay was immunoSEQ multiplex PCR, and TCRdb's table has in-frame clones only and misses some. The table records under 80,000 clones, approximately 89% of them present only once. Material: CD4+ or CD8+ T cells sorted from blood, obtained in a trial of the OX40 agonist ivuxolimab. These receptors were collected from an adult with an advanced solid tumor such as melanoma, head and neck, liver or kidney cancer. The CDR3 runs from the conserved cysteine through the conserved F or W. The D gene is left open where the match is weak. Part of the rows lack a size; the others show once, few, many or a class for expanded clones.

TGTGCCACCAGCAGAGAGGGAGCAGGGGGCGTCGAGCAGTACTTC	CATSREGAGGVEQYF	TRBJ2-7	once	TRBD1	15	TRBV15
TGTGCCACCAGCGTTACAGGGGTTCAGCCCCAGCATTTT	CATSVTGVQPQHF	TRBJ1-5	.	TRBD1	13	TRBV15
TGTGCCAGCAGCGTAGGGTCTAGCGGGGGGCTAGCAGATACGCAGTATTTT	CASSVGSSGGLADTQYF	TRBJ2-3	.	TRBD2	17	TRBV9
TGTGCCTGGAGTATGAAGGGGGCGCCCGGGAGCAATCAGCCCCAGCATTTT	CAWSMKGAPGSNQPQHF	TRBJ1-5	.	TRBD1	17	TRBV30
TGTGCCAGCAGCGCCCCAAGGGAGACCCAGTACTTC	CASSAPRETQYF	TRBJ2-5	.	.	12	TRBV7-6
TGTGCCAGTAGTATAGGCAGGACTGGAGGGCAGCCCCAGCATTTT	CASSIGRTGGQPQHF	TRBJ1-5	.	.	15	TRBV19
TGTGCCAGCTCGAGCAGTGGAACTGAAAAACTGTTTTTT	CASSSSGTEKLFF	TRBJ1-4	.	.	13	TRBV7-9
TGCAGCGTTGAAGATGGCCCTGGAAACACCATATATTTT	CSVEDGPGNTIYF	TRBJ1-3	.	.	13	TRBV29-1
TGCGCCAGCAGCTTGGCGGTGGGGGGACTAGCGGCAGATACGCAGTATTTT	CASSLAVGGLAADTQYF	TRBJ2-3	.	TRBD2	17	TRBV5-1
TGTGCCAGCAAACGAACGAGCACAGATACGCAGTATTTT	CASKRTSTDTQYF	TRBJ2-3	once	.	13	TRBV6-6
TGCGCCAGCAGCTTGGGGGACACCCGTTATGGCTACACCTTC	CASSLGDTRYGYTF	TRBJ1-2	.	.	14	TRBV5-1
TGTGCCAGCAGTCCCCACCAGGGAGGCACTGAAGCTTTCTTT	CASSPHQGGTEAFF	TRBJ1-1	.	.	14	TRBV28
TGCGCCAGCAGCTCCGGGACAGGCTCCTACGAGCAGTACTTC	CASSSGTGSYEQYF	TRBJ2-7	.	TRBD1	14	TRBV5-1
TGTGCCAGCAGCTTGGAGGGCCCGGGACCCCAGCCCCAGCATTTT	CASSLEGPGPQPQHF	TRBJ1-5	.	.	15	TRBV5-6
TGTGCCAGCAGCCCCCGGGGACAGGGGAATCAGCCCCAGCATTTT	CASSPRGQGNQPQHF	TRBJ1-5	.	TRBD1	15	TRBV6-5
TGTGCCAGCAGCTGGGACACAAACACCGGGGAGCTGTTTTTT	CASSWDTNTGELFF	TRBJ2-2	.	.	14	TRBV7-9
TGCGCCAGCAGCCATGCCTCCCGGTACGGGTACGAGCAGTACTTC	CASSHASRYGYEQYF	TRBJ2-7	.	.	15	TRBV4-1
TGCGCCAGCAGCCGGGGGGATGGGGGGCCGGATGGGACCCAGTACTTC	CASSRGDGGPDGTQYF	TRBJ2-5	.	.	16	TRBV4-1
TGTGCCAGCAGCCTCGACAGGGGCTCTGGAAACACCATATATTTT	CASSLDRGSGNTIYF	TRBJ1-3	.	TRBD1	15	TRBV7-2
TGTGCCAGCAGTTATGCAGGGACGGGGAACACTGAAGCTTTCTTT	CASSYAGTGNTEAFF	TRBJ1-1	.	.	15	TRBV6-5
TGTGCCAGTAGTATAGCAGGGATAGGCGAGCAGTACTTC	CASSIAGIGEQYF	TRBJ2-7	.	.	13	TRBV19
TGTGCCAGCAGCTTGGGATACAGGGAAACCTTAAGAACCTACAATGAGCAGTTCTTC	CASSLGYRETLRTYNEQFF	TRBJ2-1	.	.	19	TRBV5-4
TGTGCCATCCCGGGGATGGGGGACACCGGGGAGCTGTTTTTT	CAIPGMGDTGELFF	TRBJ2-2	once	.	14	TRBV11-3
TGTGCCAGCAGTCCCCTGGGGGGGGCTGAGACCCAGTACTTC	CASSPLGGAETQYF	TRBJ2-5	.	.	14	TRBV27
TGTGCCAGTTCAACGAGGAGGGGACAGAACTATGGCTACACCTTC	CASSTRRGQNYGYTF	TRBJ1-2	.	TRBD1	15	TRBV6-5
TGTGCCTGGAGACATGACAGGGGCAGGGACACTGAAGCTTTCTTT	CAWRHDRGRDTEAFF	TRBJ1-1	.	TRBD1	15	TRBV30
TGCGCCAGCAGCCAAGAGTTTTGGCAGGTTAGCTCCTACGAGCAGTACTTC	CASSQEFWQVSSYEQYF	TRBJ2-7	.	.	17	TRBV4-3
TGTGCCAGCTCAGAGTCGGCTTCGAATTCACCCCTCCACTTT	CASSESASNSPLHF	TRBJ1-6	.	.	14	TRBV18
TGTGCCAGTAGTACCCGTCGAAAAATAGCTAATGAAAAACTGTTTTTT	CASSTRRKIANEKLFF	TRBJ1-4	.	.	16	TRBV19
TGTGCCAGCAGCCGACCGGGGACTAGCGGGGGCAATGAGCAGTTCTTC	CASSRPGTSGGNEQFF	TRBJ2-1	.	TRBD2	16	TRBV14
TGTGCCAGCAGAGAGACAGGGGGGAACACTGAAGCTTTCTTT	CASRETGGNTEAFF	TRBJ1-1	few	TRBD1	14	TRBV6-5
TGTGCCAGCCAGCACCGGGACCCCAATCAGCCCCAGCATTTT	CASQHRDPNQPQHF	TRBJ1-5	.	.	14	TRBV2
TGTGCCAGTAGACGACAGGTTCAAGAGACCCAGTACTTC	CASRRQVQETQYF	TRBJ2-5	.	.	13	TRBV19
TGTGCCAGCAGCTCGGCCCCTAGCGGTAGTCCATATACGCAGTATTTT	CASSSAPSGSPYTQYF	TRBJ2-3	.	TRBD2	16	TRBV11-2
TGTGCCAGCCGAACATACAGTGTAGGCAAAAACATTCAGTACTTC	CASRTYSVGKNIQYF	TRBJ2-4	once	.	15	TRBV6-5
TGTGCCAGCAGCCCGACAGGGCCAGGAAACACCATATATTTT	CASSPTGPGNTIYF	TRBJ1-3	.	TRBD1	14	TRBV7-9
TGTGCCAGCAGCTCCAGCAGGGGTTTTAACACTGAAGCTTTCTTT	CASSSSRGFNTEAFF	TRBJ1-1	few	.	15	TRBV5-4
TGTGCCAGCAGCTCGACATTACAGGGCAGAAGCAATCAGCCCCAGCATTTT	CASSSTLQGRSNQPQHF	TRBJ1-5	.	.	17	TRBV7-9
TGTGCCAGCAGCTTAGCGGGGCTAGCGGGAGGATATGAGCAGTTCTTC	CASSLAGLAGGYEQFF	TRBJ2-1	.	TRBD2	16	TRBV11-3
TGTGCCAGCAGTTACGCGGGGGTAACTAATGAAAAACTGTTTTTT	CASSYAGVTNEKLFF	TRBJ1-4	.	.	15	TRBV6-5
TGTGCCAGCAGCCTCAGGGTCCCGGATACGCAGTATTTT	CASSLRVPDTQYF	TRBJ2-3	.	.	13	TRBV27
TGTGCCAGCAGGATGGTGGATTCACCCCTCCACTTT	CASRMVDSPLHF	TRBJ1-6	few	.	12	TRBV6-1
TGTGCCAGCAGGGACAGGGTACTCGGGGCCAACGTCCTGACTTTC	CASRDRVLGANVLTF	TRBJ2-6	.	TRBD1	15	TRBV2
TGTGCCAGCAGTCCGGGGGGACAGGGCAGGACTGAAGCTTTCTTT	CASSPGGQGRTEAFF	TRBJ1-1	.	TRBD1	15	TRBV28
TGTGCCAGTAGTATGGAGGGCATCCTCCCCGGGACCCAGTACTTC	CASSMEGILPGTQYF	TRBJ2-5	.	.	15	TRBV19
TGTGCCAGCTCACCTATTCATCCGGGACAGGGGGGAAGGAACACTGAAGCTTTCTTT	CASSPIHPGQGGRNTEAFF	TRBJ1-1	.	TRBD1	19	TRBV18
TGTGCCAGCAGTGTTTCCTATAATTCACCCCTCCACTTT	CASSVSYNSPLHF	TRBJ1-6	.	.	13	TRBV27
TGCGCCAGCAGCCCAACCCAAGCTGGCGGGACAGCCTATGGCTACACCTTC	CASSPTQAGGTAYGYTF	TRBJ1-2	.	TRBD1	17	TRBV4-1
TGCGCCAGCAGCTTGGTTGGGGGGGTAGTGACAGGTGAGCAGTTCTTC	CASSLVGGVVTGEQFF	TRBJ2-1	.	.	16	TRBV5-1
TGTGCCTGGAGTTTGCGTTCCCGCTGGACAGGTTCATCCACCAACAGCTCCTATAATTCACCCCTCCACTTT	CAWSLRSRWTGSSTNSSYNSPLHF	TRBJ1-6	.	TRBD1	24	TRBV30
TGTGCCAGCAGCTTGGGGCAGGTTAGGAACACCGGGGAGCTGTTTTTT	CASSLGQVRNTGELFF	TRBJ2-2	.	.	16	TRBV5-6
TGCAGCGTTGGAGGGTGGGACCAGCCCCAGCATTTT	CSVGGWDQPQHF	TRBJ1-5	few	.	12	TRBV29-1
TGTGCCAGCAGCTTACGGGGAGATCCTCCAGAGACCCAGTACTTC	CASSLRGDPPETQYF	TRBJ2-5	.	.	15	TRBV7-2
TGTGCCAGCTCACTCAGGGACTACGAGCAGTACTTC	CASSLRDYEQYF	TRBJ2-7	.	.	12	TRBV18
TGTGCCAGCAGTTACTCGAGATGGGGAGTCAATGAGCAGTTCTTC	CASSYSRWGVNEQFF	TRBJ2-1	.	.	15	TRBV6-5
TGTGCCAGCGCCTATAGTGGCAGCTCCTACGAGCAGTACTTC	CASAYSGSSYEQYF	TRBJ2-7	.	.	14	TRBV19
TGTGCCAGCACCCTGACAGGGCTAAGAAACACCATATATTTT	CASTLTGLRNTIYF	TRBJ1-3	once	TRBD1	14	TRBV6-6